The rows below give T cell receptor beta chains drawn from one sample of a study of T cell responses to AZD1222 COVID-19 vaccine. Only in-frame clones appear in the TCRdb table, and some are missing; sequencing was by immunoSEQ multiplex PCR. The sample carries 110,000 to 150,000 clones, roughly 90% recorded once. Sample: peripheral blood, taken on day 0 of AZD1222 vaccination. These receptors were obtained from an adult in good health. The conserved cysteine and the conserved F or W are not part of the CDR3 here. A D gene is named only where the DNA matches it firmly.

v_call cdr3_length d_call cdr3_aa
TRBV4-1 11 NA ASSQVMDTEAF
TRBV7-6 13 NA ASSLYGRDQETQY
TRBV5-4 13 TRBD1 ASSWGTGLSYEQY
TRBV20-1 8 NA SAVENGYT
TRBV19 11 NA ASSLGLWYEQY
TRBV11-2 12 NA ASRKGTGNEKLF
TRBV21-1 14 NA ASSNKEGKTYNEQF
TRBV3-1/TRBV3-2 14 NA ASSQVFGLSNYGYT
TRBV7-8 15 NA ASSRRRGGTYNSPLH
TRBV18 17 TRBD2 ASSPGLAGARGEYNEQF
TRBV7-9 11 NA ASSFGRDNEQF
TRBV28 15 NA ASSLLADPYSGNTIY
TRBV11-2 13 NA ASSLDPGAGNTIY
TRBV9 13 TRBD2 ASSVSGGSGDTQY
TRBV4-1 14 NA ASSQRQLKGDYGYT
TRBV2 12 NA ASKGRQVNTEAF
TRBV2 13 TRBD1 ASSSTGGSNQPQH